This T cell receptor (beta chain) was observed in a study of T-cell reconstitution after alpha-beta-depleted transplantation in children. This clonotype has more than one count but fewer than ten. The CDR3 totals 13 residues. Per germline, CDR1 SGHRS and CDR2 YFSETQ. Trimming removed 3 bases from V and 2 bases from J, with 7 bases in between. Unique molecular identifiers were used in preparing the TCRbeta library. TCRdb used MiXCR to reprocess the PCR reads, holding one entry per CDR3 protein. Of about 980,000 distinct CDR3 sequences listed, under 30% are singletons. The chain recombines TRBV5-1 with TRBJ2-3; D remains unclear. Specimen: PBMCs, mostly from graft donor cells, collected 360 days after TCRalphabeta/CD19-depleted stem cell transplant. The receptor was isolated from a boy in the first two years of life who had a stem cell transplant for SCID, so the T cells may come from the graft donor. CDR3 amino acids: CASSSQLTDTQYF. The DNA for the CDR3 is TGCGCCAGCAGCTCCCAACTCACAGATACGCAGTATTTT.